Below are 7 T cell receptor beta chains sequenced from a single sample in a study of PD-L1 blockade in urothelial cancer. Assay used: immunoSEQ multiplex PCR; TCRdb lists only in-frame clones, some missing. The data show about 76,000 clones, around four fifths seen once. The source material was PBMCs, sampled around atezolizumab (anti-PD-L1) treatment. The receptors were gathered from a man between 65 and 85 years old with urothelial cancer.

This sequence joins TRBV9 and TRBJ2-2; 7 bases are shared with TRBD2. CDR1 and CDR2 (germline): SGDLS, YYNGEE. CDR3 size: 18 residues. Losses at the gene ends were 5 bases for V and 0 bases for J; bases not matched to a gene: 13. CDR3 residues: CASSLWASGNSNTGELFF. The CDR3, as DNA: TGTGCCAGCAGTCTTTGGGCTAGCGGAAACTCGAACACCGGGGAGCTGTTTTTT.

The J gene is TRBJ2-2, the V gene TRBV5-6; 8 positions agree with TRBD2. Germline CDR1 SGHDT, CDR2 YYEEEE. Trimming took 0 bases from V and 4 from J; bases not matched to a gene: 5. The CDR3 covers 16 residues. Here the CDR3 reads CASSLVSGSGTGELFF. The CDR3, as DNA: TGTGCCAGCAGCTTGGTCAGCGGGAGTGGCACCGGGGAGCTGTTTTTT.

The chain employs TRBV27 and TRBJ1-1; 10 bases map to TRBD1. V dropped 4 bases and J dropped 0; count of bases not matched to a gene: 8. The CDR3 is made up of 17 amino acids. The germline V gene encodes CDR1 MNHEY and CDR2 SMNVEV (reference sequence). The CDR3 loop reads CASSYRGQGVMNTEAFF. CDR3 nucleotide sequence: TGTGCCAGCAGTTACCGAGGACAGGGGGTCATGAACACTGAAGCTTTCTTT.

This chain joins TRBV6-5 and TRBJ2-7; D is possibly TRBD1 (5 bases). Trimming removed 5 bases at V and 5 bases at J, with 13 bases between. This CDR3 is built from 13 residues. Germline CDR1 is MNHEY and CDR2 is SVGAGI. The CDR3 loop is CASSGAGSNEQYF. The CDR3 nucleotides are TGTGCCAGCAGTGGGGCAGGGTCCAACGAGCAGTACTTC.

The chain is built from TRBV6-1 and TRBJ1-1; tentative D call: TRBD1 (6 bases). Germline loops: CDR1 MNHNS, CDR2 SASEGT. This CDR3 spans 13 amino acids. Trimming left V 2 bases short and J 7 bases short, with 11 bases between. The CDR3 DNA reads as TGTGCCAGCAGTGAAAGGGGGGGAAATGAAGCTTTCTTT. The encoded protein is CASSERGGNEAFF.

The chain combines TRBV9 with TRBJ2-3; 9 nucleotides line up with TRBD1. This CDR3 is built from 16 residues. J was trimmed by 0 bases and V by 4 bases; bases with no gene match: 6. Germline CDR1 and CDR2: SGDLS and YYNGEE. CDR3 sequence reads: CASSPYRGPSTDTQYF. CDR3 coding DNA: TGTGCCAGCAGCCCCTACAGGGGGCCAAGCACAGATACGCAGTATTTT.

The rearrangement links TRBV6-4 to TRBJ2-3, with D uncertain. V was pared by 6 bases and J by 1 base, with 11 bases between. CDR3 length: 14 amino acids. The germline gives CDR1 MRHNA, CDR2 SNTAGT. The CDR3 loop is CASSVGPGTDTQYF. CDR3 in DNA: TGTGCCAGCAGCGTCGGTCCCGGCACAGATACGCAGTATTTT.